This TCR beta chain was sequenced for a study of T-cell memory formation after mild COVID-19. Study at large: Across donors, TCR clusters were largely donor specific.

This clonotype was detected many times. Its specificity is not known. A single record per CDR3 protein comes from TCRdb applying MiXCR to the 5' RACE reads. The sample consists of 200,000 to 250,000 distinct CDR3 sequences, around 9.1% of them appearing once. From germline, CDR1 is MNHNY and CDR2 SVGAGI (reference sequence). V dropped 5 bases and J dropped 4; count of bases not matched to a gene: 12. This CDR3 contains 16 residues. Study-level results: Later expanders leaned CD4+, whereas day 15 to 85 contracting clones were balanced CD4/CD8. Nothing showed for sure that second-wave clones peaking on day 37 were SARS-CoV-2 specific.

This sequence was found in a man aged 18 to 35 who had mild COVID-19 (a few samples of this study predate the infection). Cell type and time point are not known. The chain combines TRBV6-6 with TRBJ2-5, with TRBD1 identical over 8 bases. The sequencing input was PBMCs or a T cell subset sorted from them (not recorded which). Here the CDR3 reads CASSLVQGAVPETQYF. CDR3 in DNA: TGTGCCAGCAGTCTAGTCCAGGGGGCTGTTCCAGAGACCCAGTACTTC.